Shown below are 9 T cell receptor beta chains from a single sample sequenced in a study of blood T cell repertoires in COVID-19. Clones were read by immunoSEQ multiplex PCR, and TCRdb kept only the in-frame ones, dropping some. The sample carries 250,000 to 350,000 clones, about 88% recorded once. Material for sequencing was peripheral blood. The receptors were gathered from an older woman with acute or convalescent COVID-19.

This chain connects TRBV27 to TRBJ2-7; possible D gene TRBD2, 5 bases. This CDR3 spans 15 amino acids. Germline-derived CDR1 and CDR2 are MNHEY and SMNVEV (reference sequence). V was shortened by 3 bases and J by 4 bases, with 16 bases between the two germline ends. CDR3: CASSFVRAGGYEQYF. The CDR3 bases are TGTGCCAGCAGTTTCGTCCGGGCCGGCGGGTACGAGCAGTACTTC.

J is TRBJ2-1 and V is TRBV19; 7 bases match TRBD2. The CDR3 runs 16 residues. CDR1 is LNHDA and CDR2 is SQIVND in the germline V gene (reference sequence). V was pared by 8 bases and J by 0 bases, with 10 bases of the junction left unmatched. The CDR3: CASALADQSSYNEQFF. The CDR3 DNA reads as TGTGCCAGTGCTCTAGCGGATCAGAGCTCCTACAATGAGCAGTTCTTC.

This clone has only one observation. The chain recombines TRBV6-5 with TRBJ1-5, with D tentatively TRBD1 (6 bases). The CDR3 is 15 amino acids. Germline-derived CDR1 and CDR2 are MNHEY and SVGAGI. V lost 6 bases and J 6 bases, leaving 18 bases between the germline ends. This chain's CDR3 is CASSAIGGASQPQHF. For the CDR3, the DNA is TGTGCCAGCAGCGCAATAGGGGGAGCCAGTCAGCCCCAGCATTTT.

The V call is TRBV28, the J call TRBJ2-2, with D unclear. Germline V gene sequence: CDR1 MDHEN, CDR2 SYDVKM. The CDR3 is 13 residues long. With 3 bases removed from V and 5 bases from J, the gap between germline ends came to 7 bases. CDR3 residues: CASSLPQTGELFF. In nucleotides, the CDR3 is TGTGCCAGCAGTTTGCCCCAGACCGGGGAGCTGTTTTTT.

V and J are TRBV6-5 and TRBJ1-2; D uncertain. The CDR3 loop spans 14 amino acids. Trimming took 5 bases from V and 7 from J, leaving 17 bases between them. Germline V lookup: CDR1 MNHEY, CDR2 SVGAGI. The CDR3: CASSPETPAGGYTF. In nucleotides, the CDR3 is TGTGCCAGCAGTCCAGAGACCCCCGCGGGTGGCTACACCTTC.

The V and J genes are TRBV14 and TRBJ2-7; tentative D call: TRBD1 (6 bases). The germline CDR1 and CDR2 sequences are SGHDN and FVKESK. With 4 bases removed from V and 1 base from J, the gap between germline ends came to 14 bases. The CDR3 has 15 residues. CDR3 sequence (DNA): TGTGCCAGCAGCCTGAACAGGGCTCGTTCCTACGAGCAGTACTTC. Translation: CASSLNRARSYEQYF.

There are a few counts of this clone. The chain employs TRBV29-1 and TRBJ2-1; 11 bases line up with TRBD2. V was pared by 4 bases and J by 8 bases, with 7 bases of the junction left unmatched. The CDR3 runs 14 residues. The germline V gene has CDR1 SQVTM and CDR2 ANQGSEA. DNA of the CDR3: TGCAGCGTTGCAGGGACTAGCGGTTCTCATGAGCAGTTCTTC. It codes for CSVAGTSGSHEQFF.

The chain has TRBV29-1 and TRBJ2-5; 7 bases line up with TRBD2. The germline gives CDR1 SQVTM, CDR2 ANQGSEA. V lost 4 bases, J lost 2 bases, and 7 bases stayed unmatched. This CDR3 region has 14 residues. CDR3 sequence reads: CSVATFGGQETQYF. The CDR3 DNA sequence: TGCAGCGTTGCGACCTTCGGGGGGCAAGAGACCCAGTACTTC.

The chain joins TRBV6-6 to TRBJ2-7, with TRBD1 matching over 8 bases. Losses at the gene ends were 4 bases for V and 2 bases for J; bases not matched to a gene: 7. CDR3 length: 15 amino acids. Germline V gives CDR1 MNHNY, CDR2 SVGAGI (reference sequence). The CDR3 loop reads CASSLPDREAYEQYF. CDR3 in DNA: TGTGCCAGCAGTTTACCGGACAGGGAGGCCTACGAGCAGTACTTC.